This TCR beta chain originates from a study of shared clonotypes between healthy human individuals. On this clone: Its antigen is as yet unknown.

Germline V gene sequence: CDR1 SNHLY, CDR2 FYNNEI. The CDR3 is 15 amino acids. V lost 1 base to trimming and J lost 4 bases; unmatched junction nucleotides: 4. Study-level findings and limits: Read depth was anticipated to influence clonotype sharing among donors.

Assay: immunoSEQ multiplex PCR; the TCRdb copy retains only in-frame clones and omits some. The sample lists approximately 350,000 clones, about 97% occurring once. Those who donated, Caucasian adults without exception, all lived in Nashville, Tennessee. Researchers reported that CD8 memory united CD45RO+ cells with CCR7-negative CD45RA+ TemRA cells. Sequenced: memory CD8+ T cells sorted from blood. Subset meaning: CD45RO+ cells pooled with CCR7-negative TemRA cells. J is TRBJ1-2 and V is TRBV2, with 9 bases that match TRBD1. The clonotype comes from a man aged 25 to 40 in good health. Written as DNA, the CDR3 is TGTGCCAGCAGTGAAGAGGGGACAGGGATCTATGGCTACACCTTC. This sequence encodes CASSEEGTGIYGYTF.